These 18 T cell receptor beta chains share one sample of origin, sequenced in a study of Tregs in tolerant kidney transplant recipients (dated by TCRdb to about 2019). Related donors were used in the transplants with nonmyeloablative bone marrow transplantation, and mixed chimerism was transient in the human trials. Libraries were made using the immunoSEQ multiplex PCR assay. This is the immuneACCESS table as TCRdb keeps it, with only in-frame sequences that have V and J called. A part of the clones is gone; compared with another copy, unresolved V genes explain less than half, and the rest is unexplained. The sample table includes some 30,000 clones. In total, the top ten clones hold 1.8% of the sample. The material sequenced was CD4+ T cells from blood (PBMCs), taken 24 months after the transplant. These receptors originate from a human patient who received a combined kidney and bone marrow transplant. Some T cells may be donor cells from the graft after a transplant.

For this clone: The read finishes 3 residues shy of the CDR3 end, and the germline J gene is used to complete it. V and J are TRBV19 and TRBJ1-1; D is possibly TRBD1 (5 bases). V shed 7 bases and J shed 3 bases, with 15 bases lying between them. CDR3 length equals 14 residues. The germline V gene has CDR1 LNHDA and CDR2 SQIVND (reference sequence). CDR3 DNA, as far as it was read: TGTGCCAGTAAAACAGGCTCTGTGGACACTGAA. Translation gives CASKTGSVDTE. The whole CDR3 is CASKTGSVDTEAFF.

With regard to this clone: The read stops 3 residues short of the end of the CDR3; the missing end is completed from the germline J gene. The chain combines TRBV11-1 with TRBJ2-3; no reliable D call. The CDR3 length is 14 residues. V shed 8 bases and J shed 0 bases, with 12 bases lying between them. CDR1 SGHAT and CDR2 FQDESV come from the germline V gene (reference sequence). The CDR3 sequence is CASGAHLSTDTQYF. The CDR3 bases that were read are TGTGCCAGCGGTGCGCACCTTAGCACAGATACG. The whole variable domain, remainder taken from reference TRBV11-1 and TRBJ2-3, is EAEVAQSPRYKITEKSQAVAFWCDPISGHATLYWYRQILGQGPELLVQFQDESVVDDSQLPKDRFSAERLKGVDSTLKIQPAELGDSAMYLCASGAHLSTDTQYFGPGTRLTVL.

Worth noting for this clone: Coverage ceases 3 residues before the CDR3 finishes, and the germline J gene fills in the end. The rearrangement links TRBV2 to TRBJ2-7, with D possibly TRBD1 on 6 matching bases. Trimming left V 1 base short and J 2 bases short, with 6 bases between. The CDR3 sequence is 13 residues long. Germline values: CDR1 SNHLY, CDR2 FYNNEI. This CDR3 reads CASSEGTAYEQYF. Incomplete CDR3 DNA: TGTGCCAGCAGTGAAGGGACAGCCTACGAG.

On this clone: The read halts 3 residues ahead of the CDR3 end, with the missing end drawn from the germline J gene. The J gene is TRBJ1-1, the V gene TRBV30, with 8 bases aligning to TRBD1. After removal of 8 bases from V and 5 bases from J, the junction contained 10 bases not matched to a gene. The CDR3 contains 13 residues. Germline V lookup: CDR1 GTSNPN, CDR2 SVGIG (reference sequence). CDR3 DNA, as far as it was read: TGTGCCCACGGACAGGGAGGTGGAACTGAA. It encodes CAHGQGGGTE. The CDR3 in full is CAHGQGGGTEAFF.

This clone ranks as medium-sized (0.01 to 0.1%) in terms of frequency. The part of the CDR3 DNA that was read is TGTGCCAGCAGTTACTCTCTTGGGGGCGGATCGGACACTGAA. Translated, it gives CASSYSLGGGSDTE. The entire CDR3 sequence reads CASSYSLGGGSDTEAFF. The chain carries TRBV6-2 or TRBV6-3 and TRBJ1-1; D is perhaps TRBD1 (6 bases). The read terminates 3 residues before the CDR3 end, so the remaining end is supplied by the germline J gene. The CDR3 totals 17 residues. The V gene's germline CDR1 is MNHEY and CDR2 SVGEGT. The V and J ends lost 0 bases and 3 bases respectively, with 17 bases between them.

CDR3: CASSHRYQPQHF. The sequenced part of the CDR3 DNA is TGTGCCAGTAGTCACAGATATCAGCCC. The chain links TRBV19 to TRBJ1-5; D gene unclear. The CDR3 is cut off 3 residues early in the read; its end comes from the germline J gene. V gave up 5 bases and J gave up 5 bases, with 7 bases separating them. Germline V gene data show CDR1 as LNHDA and CDR2 as SQIVND (reference sequence). The CDR3 runs 12 residues.

Comment on this clone: The sequenced fragment ends 3 residues before the CDR3 boundary, so the rest is inferred from the germline J gene. The gene calls are TRBV19 and TRBJ2-1; TRBD2 matches 9 bases. Losses at the gene ends were 6 bases for V and 7 bases for J; bases not matched to a gene: 10. The CDR3 has 15 amino acids. Germline V gene lookup returns CDR1 LNHDA and CDR2 SQIVND (reference sequence). Incomplete CDR3 DNA: TGTGCCAGTAGATTAGCGGGAGAGGTATCGAATGAG. It encodes CASRLAGEVSNE. The full CDR3 protein is CASRLAGEVSNEQFF.

This CDR3 is CASSLSNYNEQFF. The DNA read from the CDR3 is TGTGCCAGCAGCTTGTCTAACTACAATGAG. V gene TRBV5-6 combines with J gene TRBJ2-1; D remains unclear. The CDR3 end falls 3 residues outside the read, so it is completed with the germline J gene. Trimming took 1 base from V and 3 from J, leaving 5 bases between them. In germline, CDR1 is SGHDT, CDR2 YYEEEE. This CDR3 spans 13 amino acids.

In regard to this clone: The read falls 3 residues short of the CDR3 end, and the missing part is taken from the germline J gene. V and J are TRBV30 and TRBJ2-1; 8 bases map to TRBD1. The CDR3 is made up of 16 amino acids. J was trimmed by 6 bases and V by 2 bases; bases with no gene match: 12. CDR1 and CDR2 from the germline V gene are GTSNPN and SVGIG (reference sequence). The CDR3 bases that were read are TGTGCCTGGAGTCCCCTCGGACAGGGAGCGCGCAATGAG. Its translation: CAWSPLGQGARNE. The full CDR3 protein is CAWSPLGQGARNEQFF.

Remarks on this clone: The CDR3 is cut off 3 residues early in the read; its end comes from the germline J gene. The chain employs TRBV7-9 and TRBJ2-2; 8 bases map to TRBD1. The junction had 6 bases not matched to a gene; V was cut back by 5 bases and J by 4 bases. CDR3 length: 15 residues. The V gene's germline CDR1 is SEHNR and CDR2 FQNEAQ (reference sequence). The CDR3 DNA, read in part, is TGTGCCAGCAGCGAGGACAGGGCCAGCACCGGGGAG. Its translation: CASSEDRASTGE. The whole CDR3 protein reads CASSEDRASTGELFF.

As for this clone: The read comes to an end 3 residues before the CDR3 does, leaving the germline J gene to fill in the end. The V gene is TRBV19, the J gene TRBJ2-1; tentative D call: TRBD2 (6 bases). V was trimmed by 5 bases and J by 4 bases, leaving 18 bases between them. The germline CDR1 and CDR2 sequences are LNHDA and SQIVND (reference sequence). The CDR3 is made up of 16 amino acids. The chain's CDR3 is CASSPYHSGSYNEQFF. The sequenced part of the CDR3 DNA is TGTGCCAGTAGTCCTTACCATAGCGGTTCTTACAATGAG.

Regarding this clone: The missing CDR3 end, 3 residues past where the read stops, is filled in from the germline J gene. The V and J genes are TRBV30 and TRBJ2-5, with 8 bases fitting TRBD2. With 5 bases clipped from V and 4 bases from J, the junction kept 6 bases outside the gene matches. Germline loops: CDR1 GTSNPN, CDR2 SVGIG (reference sequence). There are 13 residues in the CDR3. Here the CDR3 reads CAWSAGGSETQYF. The CDR3 DNA, read in part, is TGTGCCTGGTCGGCGGGAGGTTCAGAGACC.

This CDR3 reads CASWEGFGFTEAFF. Partial CDR3 DNA: TGTGCCAGCTGGGAGGGGTTCGGGTTCACTGAA. The chain employs TRBV2 and TRBJ1-1; TRBD1 is a possible D gene (5 bases). Read data end 3 residues before the CDR3 end; the end is taken from the germline J gene. Germline V gene sequence: CDR1 SNHLY, CDR2 FYNNEI. CDR3 length: 14 residues. V lost 8 bases to trimming and J lost 4 bases, with 17 bases between them. The whole variable domain, remainder taken from reference TRBV2 and TRBJ1-1, is EPEVTQTPSHQVTQMGQEVILRCVPISNHLYFYWYRQILGQKVEFLVSFYNNEISEKSEIFDDQFSVERPDGSNFTLKIRSTKLEDSAMYFCASWEGFGFTEAFFGQGTRLTVV.

Worth noting for this clone: The read ends 3 residues early relative to the CDR3; the germline J gene fills the gap. V is TRBV19 and J is TRBJ1-6, with 7 bases identical to TRBD1. Germline lookup yields CDR1 LNHDA and CDR2 SQIVND (reference sequence). The CDR3 is made up of 16 amino acids. After removal of 1 base from V and 7 bases from J, the junction contained 7 bases not matched to a gene. The CDR3 loop reads CASSIAPGGQNSPLHF. CDR3 bases read: TGTGCCAGTAGTATAGCTCCAGGGGGACAGAATTCACCC.

Turning to this clone: The sequenced fragment ends 3 residues before the CDR3 boundary, so the rest is inferred from the germline J gene. The gene calls are TRBV20-1 and TRBJ1-3; the D is unclear. CDR1 is DFQATT and CDR2 is SNEGSKA in the germline V gene (reference sequence). The ends were cut back, 3 bases at V and 4 bases at J, with 4 bases in the middle. This CDR3 comprises 11 residues. CDR3 amino acids: CSARSGNTIYF. The part of the CDR3 DNA that was read is TGCAGTGCTAGGAGCGGAAACACC.

The CDR3 reads CASSLGSTSNQPQHF. Partial CDR3 DNA: TGTGCCAGCAGCTTAGGTAGCACTAGCAATCAGCCC. V usage is TRBV7-2 and J usage is TRBJ1-5; D is unclear. Read data end 3 residues before the CDR3 end; the end is taken from the germline J gene. The CDR3 is made up of 15 amino acids. CDR1 and CDR2 (germline): SGHTA, FQGNSA. V was clipped by 1 base and J by 0 bases, with 7 bases between them. Full variable domain (missing parts from reference TRBV7-2 and TRBJ1-5): GAGVSQSPSNKVTEKGKDVELRCDPISGHTALYWYRQSLGQGLEFLIYFQGNSAPDKSGLPSDRFSAERTGGSVSTLTIQRTQQEDSAVYLCASSLGSTSNQPQHFGDGTRLSIL.

A remark on this clone: The CDR3 end lies 3 residues beyond the end of the read and is filled in from the germline J gene. The genes are TRBV5-1 and TRBJ1-4, with D possibly matching TRBD1 (5 bases). Germline V gene data show CDR1 as SGHRS and CDR2 as YFSETQ. CDR3 length equals 14 residues. V lost 2 bases and J lost 0, with 5 bases in between. The sequenced CDR3 bases are TGCGCCAGCAGCTTACAGGCAACTAATGAAAAA. Translation gives CASSLQATNEK. In full, the CDR3 reads CASSLQATNEKLFF.

Notes on this clone: The observed sequence ends 3 residues before the CDR3 terminus, with the missing tail filled in from the germline J gene. The chain uses TRBV28 and TRBJ1-4, with 11 positions matching TRBD1. With 4 bases clipped from V and 8 bases from J, the junction kept 6 bases outside the gene matches. The germline V gene has CDR1 MDHEN and CDR2 SYDVKM. The CDR3 totals 15 residues. The sequenced CDR3 bases are TGTGCCAGCAGTTCCGGACAGGGGGCGCAGGAAAAA. Translation gives CASSSGQGAQEK. The full-length CDR3 reads as CASSSGQGAQEKLFF. Full variable domain (missing parts from reference TRBV28 and TRBJ1-4): DVKVTQSSRYLVKRTGEKVFLECVQDMDHENMFWYRQDPGLGLRLIYFSYDVKMKEKGDIPEGYSVSREKKERFSLILESASTNQTSMYLCASSSGQGAQEKLFFGSGTQLSVL.